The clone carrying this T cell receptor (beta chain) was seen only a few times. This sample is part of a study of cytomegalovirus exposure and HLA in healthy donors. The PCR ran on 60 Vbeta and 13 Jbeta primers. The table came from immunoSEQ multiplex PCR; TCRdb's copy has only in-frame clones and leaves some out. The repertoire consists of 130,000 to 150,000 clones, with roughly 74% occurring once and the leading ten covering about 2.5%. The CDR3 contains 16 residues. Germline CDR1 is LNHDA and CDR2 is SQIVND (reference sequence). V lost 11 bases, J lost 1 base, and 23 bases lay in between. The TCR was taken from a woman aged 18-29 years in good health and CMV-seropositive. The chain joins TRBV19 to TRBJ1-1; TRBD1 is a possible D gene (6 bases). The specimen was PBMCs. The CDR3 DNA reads TGTGCCTCCAAACTCCTCCAGGGGCAAGCGAACACTGAAGCTTTCTTT. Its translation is CASKLLQGQANTEAFF.